A single sample is the source of the 32 T cell receptor beta chains below, sequenced in a study of response to subunit inactivated influenza vaccine. In TCRdb, the RT-PCR reads were re-called with MiXCR into one record per CDR3 protein. The data contain approximately 700,000 distinct CDR3 sequences, roughly 14% of them singletons. Sequenced material: PBMCs from blood, taken 14 to 15 days before vaccination. The receptors come from a man aged 50-60 years who received an inactivated influenza vaccine.

The J gene is TRBJ1-5, the V gene TRBV20-1; 10 nucleotides line up with TRBD1. Germline V CDR1 and CDR2: DFQATT, SNEGSKA (reference sequence). The CDR3 spans 18 residues. Trimming took 4 bases from V and 0 from J; bases not matched to a gene: 12. CDR3 bases: TGCAGTGCTAAGGTGGACAGGGGGTTAACTTATAGCAATCAGCCCCAGCATTTT. This gives the protein CSAKVDRGLTYSNQPQHF.

This clonotype was recorded at least ten times. The chain links TRBV25-1 to TRBJ2-7; D gene uncertain. Germline V lookup: CDR1 MGHDK, CDR2 SYGVNS. Trimming took off 8 bases at V and 3 bases at J, with 8 bases between the two ends. This CDR3 has 11 amino acids. The CDR3 is CASGKNYEQYF. CDR3 nucleotides: TGTGCCAGCGGGAAAAACTACGAGCAGTACTTC.

The chain combines TRBV12-3 or TRBV12-4 with TRBJ2-5, with 8 bases aligning to TRBD2. V was pared by 2 bases and J by 2 bases, with 4 bases of the junction left unmatched. The CDR3 is made up of 15 amino acids. The CDR3 here is CASSLSGGLQETQYF. As DNA, the CDR3 is TGTGCCAGCAGTTTAAGCGGGGGCCTACAAGAGACCCAGTACTTC.

This clonotype was counted between two and nine times. The chain uses TRBV3-1 and TRBJ2-3; D is unresolved. The CDR3 is made up of 13 amino acids. Germline values: CDR1 LGHDT, CDR2 YNNKEL (reference sequence). V shed 0 bases and J shed 5 bases, with 6 bases lying between them. The CDR3 here is CASSQDILDTQYF. CDR3 coding DNA: TGTGCCAGCAGCCAAGATATACTAGATACGCAGTATTTT.

CDR3 coding DNA: TGCAGTGCTAAAAGGGGGTGGGCAGATACGCAGTATTTT. Encoded protein: CSAKRGWADTQYF. This chain links TRBV20-1 with TRBJ2-3; TRBD1 is a possible D gene (6 bases). The CDR3 has 13 residues. V was trimmed by 4 bases and J by 4 bases, leaving 12 bases between them. CDR1 and CDR2 (germline): DFQATT, SNEGSKA (reference sequence).

J is TRBJ2-2 and V is TRBV10-3; no clear D gene. The CDR3 runs to 13 residues. Looked up from germline, CDR1 is ENHRY and CDR2 is SYGVKD. Trimming removed 8 bases at V and 1 base at J, with 8 bases between. CDR3 in amino acids: CAIQERNTGELFF. DNA for the CDR3: TGTGCCATCCAGGAACGGAACACCGGGGAGCTGTTTTTT.

The chain couples TRBV4-3 to TRBJ2-1; 12 positions match TRBD2. CDR3 length equals 19 residues. Germline lookup yields CDR1 LGHNA and CDR2 YSLEER. V shed 4 bases and J 5 bases; nucleotides not matched to a gene: 15. The CDR3 protein is CASSPRSLAGGVTHNEQFF. CDR3 coding DNA: TGCGCCAGCAGCCCAAGATCACTAGCGGGGGGCGTTACCCACAATGAGCAGTTCTTC.

This clonotype was counted ten times or more. The chain uses TRBV30 and TRBJ2-5; 8 positions match TRBD2. The V gene's germline CDR1 is GTSNPN and CDR2 SVGIG (reference sequence). The CDR3 extends over 13 amino acids. V lost 3 bases and J lost 5; bases outside the gene matches: 5. The CDR3 is CAWSGGALETQYF. DNA of the CDR3: TGTGCCTGGAGCGGGGGGGCCTTGGAGACCCAGTACTTC.

The V call is TRBV3-1, the J call TRBJ1-4; unclear D gene. This CDR3 has 12 residues. V dropped 2 bases and J dropped 12 bases, with 10 bases sitting between them. CDR1 and CDR2 (germline): LGHDT, YNNKEL (reference sequence). The CDR3 DNA sequence: TGTGCCAGCAGCCAACCCGACGGGGAACTGTTTTTT. The encoded protein is CASSQPDGELFF.

This clonotype was observed at least ten times. The gene calls are TRBV5-1 and TRBJ1-5, with D hard to call. Per germline, CDR1 SGHRS and CDR2 YFSETQ. This CDR3 contains 13 residues. The germline V and J ends were trimmed by 0 bases and 3 bases, with 4 bases remaining between them. CDR3 bases: TGCGCCAGCAGCTTGGACGCCAATCAGCCCCAGCATTTT. Protein product: CASSLDANQPQHF.

The chain's CDR3 is CASTPWGDRSHTQYF. The CDR3 nucleotides read TGTGCCAGCACCCCCTGGGGGGACAGGAGCCATACGCAGTATTTT. J is TRBJ2-3 and V is TRBV28; the match to TRBD1 covers 8 bases. The J segment lost 7 bases and the V segment lost 7 bases, leaving 13 bases of the junction unmatched. The germline V gene has CDR1 MDHEN and CDR2 SYDVKM. The CDR3 runs to 15 residues. Variable domain in full (rest from reference TRBV28 and TRBJ2-3): DVKVTQSSRYLVKRTGEKVFLECVQDMDHENMFWYRQDPGLGLRLIYFSYDVKMKEKGDIPEGYSVSREKKERFSLILESASTNQTSMYLCASTPWGDRSHTQYFGPGTRLTVL.

This clonotype has just a few counts. The rearrangement links TRBV15 to TRBJ2-5; tentatively, D is TRBD1 or TRBD2 (5 bases each). Trimming stripped 0 bases from V and 3 bases from J, with 14 bases between. The CDR3 spans 16 residues. CDR1 is LNHNV and CDR2 is YYDKDF in the germline V gene (reference sequence). Here the CDR3 DNA reads TGTGCCACCAGCAGAGATGGACACTTGGGGGAAGAGACCCAGTACTTC. This sequence encodes CATSRDGHLGEETQYF.

In its sample, this clonotype was seen many times. This rearrangement joins TRBV2 to TRBJ2-5; TRBD1 matches 7 bases. The CDR3 has 15 residues. V shed 7 bases, J shed 2 bases, and the junction held 10 bases outside the gene matches. Germline V gives CDR1 SNHLY, CDR2 FYNNEI. CDR3 region: CASTGQALGQETQYF. Here the CDR3 DNA reads TGTGCCAGCACTGGACAGGCTCTAGGGCAAGAGACCCAGTACTTC.

The chain is built from TRBV3-1 and TRBJ2-4; a weak D match, TRBD1 (6 bases). The CDR3 totals 16 residues. With 4 bases removed from V and 3 bases from J, the gap between germline ends came to 16 bases. Looked up from germline, CDR1 is LGHDT and CDR2 is YNNKEL (reference sequence). CDR3 sequence reads: CASSPMTGILKNIQYF. CDR3 sequence (DNA): TGTGCCAGCAGCCCTATGACAGGAATTCTCAAAAACATTCAGTACTTC.

This clonotype came up many times. J is TRBJ2-1 and V is TRBV12-3 or TRBV12-4, with D possibly matching TRBD2 (5 bases). Trimming took off 5 bases at V and 0 bases at J, with 8 bases between the two ends. The CDR3 extends over 14 amino acids. CDR3 residues: CASSRLSSYNEQFF. CDR3 DNA: TGTGCCAGCAGTCGACTATCCTCCTACAATGAGCAGTTCTTC.

This clonotype was recorded a few times. The V call is TRBV11-2, the J call TRBJ1-6; a possible D gene is TRBD1 (6 bases). The CDR3 runs to 15 residues. Germline V gene lookup returns CDR1 SGHAT and CDR2 FQNNGV. V was trimmed by 1 base and J by 7 bases, leaving 11 bases between them. This CDR3 reads CASSLAPTGNSPLHF. The CDR3 region has the DNA TGTGCCAGCAGCTTAGCTCCGACAGGCAATTCACCCCTCCACTTT. Full variable domain (missing parts from reference TRBV11-2 and TRBJ1-6): EAGVAQSPRYKIIEKRQSVAFWCNPISGHATLYWYQQILGQGPKLLIQFQNNGVVDDSQLPKDRFSAERLKGVDSTLKIQPAKLEDSAVYLCASSLAPTGNSPLHFGNGTRLTVT.

This clonotype was seen more than once but under ten times. The chain links TRBV3-1 to TRBJ1-1; no firm D call. This CDR3 has 12 residues. Germline CDR1 reads LGHDT; CDR2 reads YNNKEL (reference sequence). V was clipped by 4 bases and J by 8 bases, with 11 bases between them. This chain's CDR3 is CASSPEKLEAFF. The CDR3 nucleotides read TGTGCCAGCAGCCCCGAGAAGTTAGAAGCTTTCTTT.

This clonotype was seen only a few times. The V gene is TRBV12-3 or TRBV12-4, the J gene TRBJ2-7; D gene ambiguous. The V and J ends lost 2 bases and 6 bases respectively, with 11 bases between them. The CDR3 loop spans 13 amino acids. CDR3 DNA: TGTGCCAGCAGTTTAAGGAGTGGTGGCGAGCAGTACTTC. It yields the protein CASSLRSGGEQYF.

This clonotype was picked up a small number of times. The rearrangement joins TRBV7-3 to TRBJ2-3, with 12 bases fitting TRBD2. The germline V gene has CDR1 SGHTA and CDR2 FQGTGA. The CDR3 has 18 amino acids. The junction had 13 bases not matched to a gene; V was cut back by 5 bases and J by 4 bases. The DNA of the CDR3 is TGTGCCAGCAGCCAAGCTAGCGGGGGGGCCTCTCTCCCAGATACGCAGTATTTT. Translated: CASSQASGGASLPDTQYF.

This clonotype has more than one count but fewer than ten. The V and J genes are TRBV6-5 and TRBJ2-5; D remains unclear. CDR3 length: 15 amino acids. Germline assignment: CDR1 MNHEY and CDR2 SVGAGI. Trimming left V 0 bases short and J 7 bases short, with 15 bases between. CDR3 bases: TGTGCCAGCAGTTACTCAAGGGTTTTGGGTGGGACCCAGTACTTC. As protein: CASSYSRVLGGTQYF.

This clonotype was detected a few times. The chain recombines TRBV18 with TRBJ2-1; TRBD1 matches at 8 bases. The germline V gene encodes CDR1 KGHSH and CDR2 LQKENI. J lost 8 bases, V lost 3 bases, and 12 bases had no gene match. There are 16 residues in the CDR3. The CDR3 region is CASSPDRGTNPDEQFF. Written as DNA, the CDR3 is TGTGCCAGCTCACCCGACAGGGGTACTAATCCGGATGAGCAGTTCTTC.

J is TRBJ1-2 and V is TRBV28; D uncertain. CDR1 and CDR2 from the germline V gene are MDHEN and SYDVKM. V was trimmed by 5 bases and J by 8 bases, leaving 12 bases between them. The CDR3 consists of 12 residues. The CDR3 here is CASSPLIRGYTF. CDR3 DNA sequence: TGTGCCAGCAGTCCCCTAATCAGGGGCTACACCTTC.

The chain combines TRBV14 with TRBJ2-7; 10 positions agree with TRBD2. This CDR3 region has 14 residues. From germline, CDR1 is SGHDN and CDR2 FVKESK. Trimming took 2 bases from V and 9 from J; bases not matched to a gene: 7. CDR3 in DNA: TGTGCCAGCAGCCAATCCACTAGCGGGATTAGGCAGTACTTC. Its translation is CASSQSTSGIRQYF.

There are a few counts of this clonotype. The chain carries TRBV15 and TRBJ2-1; perhaps TRBD2 as D (6 bases). This CDR3 has 17 amino acids. The V end was cut by 1 base, the J end by 7 bases, with 20 bases between. Per germline, CDR1 LNHNV and CDR2 YYDKDF (reference sequence). For the CDR3, the DNA is TGTGCCACCAGCAGAGCCGGACTGGAGGGCCTAAAAAATGAGCAGTTCTTC. It encodes CATSRAGLEGLKNEQFF.

This chain uses TRBV9 with TRBJ2-4; D ambiguous. Between the trimmed V and J ends, which lost 2 bases and 0 bases, there was a span of 15 bases. The CDR3 consists of 17 residues. CDR1 SGDLS and CDR2 YYNGEE come from the germline V gene. The CDR3 spells CASSVHPDMRAKNIQYF. The CDR3 bases are TGTGCCAGCAGCGTCCACCCCGACATGAGAGCCAAAAACATTCAGTACTTC.

The rearrangement uses TRBV20-1 and TRBJ2-5; possible D gene TRBD2, 5 bases. Between the trimmed V and J ends, which lost 6 bases and 5 bases, there was a span of 13 bases. This CDR3 has 12 amino acids. The germline V gene has CDR1 DFQATT and CDR2 SNEGSKA (reference sequence). The CDR3 loop is CSAEGGPETQYF. The CDR3 DNA is TGCAGTGCCGAAGGAGGTCCGGAGACCCAGTACTTC.

The chain uses TRBV20-1 and TRBJ2-3, with D possibly TRBD1 on 5 matching bases. The V end lost 6 bases, the J end lost 1 base, and 11 bases lay between the germline ends. Germline V gene lookup returns CDR1 DFQATT and CDR2 SNEGSKA (reference sequence). The CDR3 runs 13 residues. CDR3 nucleotide sequence: TGCAGTGCAGGGGCTACCGGCACAGATACGCAGTATTTT. Translated, it gives CSAGATGTDTQYF.

The rearrangement joins TRBV20-1 to TRBJ2-2; 7 bases fit TRBD2. The junction had 9 bases not matched to a gene; V was cut back by 3 bases and J by 2 bases. Germline values: CDR1 DFQATT, CDR2 SNEGSKA (reference sequence). CDR3 size: 16 residues. The CDR3 nucleotides read TGCAGTGCTAGGTTGCTAGCGGACCTCAACACCGGGGAGCTGTTTTTT. Protein product: CSARLLADLNTGELFF.

This clonotype was counted many times. V usage is TRBV7-2 and J usage is TRBJ2-7; the match to TRBD1 covers 8 bases. Germline values: CDR1 SGHTA, CDR2 FQGNSA. CDR3 size: 13 residues. Trimming at V came to 4 bases and at J to 3 bases, leaving 2 bases not matched to a gene. The CDR3 loop reads CASSSDRGYEQYF. In DNA form, the CDR3 reads TGTGCCAGCAGCTCAGACAGGGGCTACGAGCAGTACTTC. The whole variable domain, remainder taken from reference TRBV7-2 and TRBJ2-7, is GAGVSQSPSNKVTEKGKDVELRCDPISGHTALYWYRQSLGQGLEFLIYFQGNSAPDKSGLPSDRFSAERTGGSVSTLTIQRTQQEDSAVYLCASSSDRGYEQYFGPGTRLTVT.

In its sample, this clonotype was seen a few times. The chain couples TRBV5-1 to TRBJ2-7, with D perhaps TRBD1 (6 bases). Germline V gene sequence: CDR1 SGHRS, CDR2 YFSETQ. The length of the CDR3 is 15 residues. V was pared by 0 bases and J by 2 bases, with 12 bases between. The CDR3 DNA reads TGCGCCAGCAGCTTGGGAGGGGACACAGCCTACGAGCAGTACTTC. Protein sequence: CASSLGGDTAYEQYF.

This sequence joins TRBV6-1 and TRBJ1-6; 9 nucleotides match TRBD1. The CDR3 loop spans 14 amino acids. CDR1 and CDR2 from the germline V gene are MNHNS and SASEGT. V gave up 7 bases and J gave up 7 bases; unmatched junction bases: 5. The DNA of the CDR3 is TGTGCCAGCAAGGACAGGGGAGGGAATTCACCCCTCCACTTT. It encodes CASKDRGGNSPLHF.

This clonotype has a handful of counts. The V call is TRBV12-3 or TRBV12-4, the J call TRBJ1-1; perhaps TRBD1 as D (5 bases). The V and J ends lost 2 bases and 11 bases respectively, with 12 bases between them. The CDR3 runs to 12 residues. The DNA for the CDR3 is TGTGCCAGCAGTTTAATGAGGGGCGGGGCTTTCTTT. Translated, it gives CASSLMRGGAFF.